This record looks at one T cell receptor beta chain sequence and its context. What it binds is not known. The CDR3 is 11 residues long. Between the trimmed V and J ends, which lost 2 bases and 5 bases, there was a span of 3 bases. The germline CDR1 and CDR2 sequences are LNHDA and SQIVND (reference sequence). These data originate in a study of graft-versus-host responses after intestinal transplantation. Study information: Each recipient received anti-thymocyte globulin induction, then tacrolimus and steroids for about three years.

Overall study findings and caveats: Ileal or blood samples showed some GvH clones first, and such clones were also found in recipient marrow. Where graft-donor T cell macrochimerism was present, patients had high graft-versus-host to host-versus-graft clonal ratios in allografts.

Produced via immunoSEQ multiplex PCR; TCRdb's table is partial and in-frame only. The sample consists of about 120,000 clones, 90% to 95% of them appearing once. The sequencing here drew on unstimulated CD8+ T cells sorted from spleen or lymph node cells, taken before intestinal transplant. This receptor was taken from a human donor who received an intestinal transplant. The rearrangement joins TRBV19 to TRBJ1-2; no definite D call. DNA for the CDR3: TGTGCCAGTAGTATACAGTATGGCTACACCTTC. This gives the protein CASSIQYGYTF.